The 15 T cell receptor beta chains in this list originate from one sample, sequenced in a study of blood T cell repertoires in COVID-19. This table comes from immunoSEQ multiplex PCR, and its TCRdb copy is limited to in-frame clones, with some not included. The sample contains over 25,000 clones, 88% of which appear only once. Sequenced input: peripheral blood. These receptor sequences come from a human donor with active COVID-19. The donor label of this sample is uncertain.

The chain employs TRBV27 and TRBJ1-1; the D gene is possibly TRBD1 (5 bases). Deletions cut 3 bases from V and 1 base from J, with 9 bases between. This CDR3 region has 14 residues. The V gene's germline CDR1 is MNHEY and CDR2 SMNVEV (reference sequence). CDR3 sequence: CASSFGQANTEAFF. CDR3 sequence (DNA): TGTGCCAGCAGTTTTGGACAAGCGAACACTGAAGCTTTCTTT.

This chain uses TRBV7-3 with TRBJ2-7; the match to TRBD1 covers 7 bases. V was pared by 5 bases and J by 5 bases, with 9 bases of the junction left unmatched. This CDR3 has 14 amino acids. Germline CDR1 and CDR2: SGHTA and FQGTGA. The CDR3 nucleotides read TGTGCCAGCAGCCAGACAGGGTTGTGGAACGAGCAGTACTTC. It is translated as CASSQTGLWNEQYF.

The chain links TRBV7-2 to TRBJ2-5, with 13 bases that match TRBD2. The V gene end was trimmed by 5 bases and the J gene end by 5 bases; junction bases not matched to a gene: 2. The length of the CDR3 is 14 residues. The germline V gene encodes CDR1 SGHTA and CDR2 FQGNSA. CDR3 DNA: TGTGCCAGCAGCCTGACTAGCGGGGGGGAGACCCAGTACTTC. Encoded protein: CASSLTSGGETQYF.

The chain recombines TRBV29-1 with TRBJ1-4, with 7 bases identical to TRBD1. This CDR3 region has 13 residues. With 5 bases clipped from V and 8 bases from J, the junction kept 8 bases outside the gene matches. CDR1 and CDR2 from the germline V gene are SQVTM and ANQGSEA. CDR3 region: CSVLGGAGEKLFF. The CDR3, as DNA: TGCAGCGTTTTAGGGGGCGCAGGGGAAAAACTGTTTTTT.

This clone was detected once. The CDR3 coding sequence is TGTGCCAGCAGTGCGGGACAGGCGGGTTCTGGGGCCAACGTCCTGACTTTC. As protein: CASSAGQAGSGANVLTF. This chain uses TRBV2 with TRBJ2-6; 8 bases line up with TRBD1. The CDR3 consists of 17 residues. Germline V gene data show CDR1 as SNHLY and CDR2 as FYNNEI. With 4 bases clipped from V and 1 base from J, the junction kept 6 bases outside the gene matches. The entire variable domain, with the rest obtained from reference TRBV2 and TRBJ2-6, is as follows: EPEVTQTPSHQVTQMGQEVILRCVPISNHLYFYWYRQILGQKVEFLVSFYNNEISEKSEIFDDQFSVERPDGSNFTLKIRSTKLEDSAMYFCASSAGQAGSGANVLTFGAGSRLTVL.

The rearrangement joins TRBV29-1 to TRBJ1-2, with 7 positions matching TRBD1. Germline trimming cut 7 bases from V and 6 bases from J; bases unmatched to any gene: 11. This CDR3 is 13 amino acids long. From germline, CDR1 is SQVTM and CDR2 ANQGSEA. DNA of the CDR3: TGCAGCGCCCTCAGGGGGGCGGAGGATGGCTACACCTTC. This encodes CSALRGAEDGYTF.

V gene TRBV6-2 or TRBV6-3 combines with J gene TRBJ2-3, with TRBD2 identical over 12 bases. The ends lost 6 bases at V and 4 bases at J; junction bases unmatched: 5. The germline V gene has CDR1 MNHEY and CDR2 SVGEGT. CDR3 size: 15 residues. CDR3 protein: CASRPSGGASDTQYF. The CDR3 DNA reads as TGTGCCAGCAGACCTAGCGGGGGGGCCTCAGATACGCAGTATTTT.

The count of this clone is one. This chain links TRBV10-3 with TRBJ1-1; D remains ambiguous. Germline V gene data show CDR1 as ENHRY and CDR2 as SYGVKD. This CDR3 has 14 amino acids. V lost 4 bases and J lost 1, with 10 bases in between. The CDR3 reads CAISVLQTNTEAFF. The CDR3 nucleotides read TGTGCCATCAGTGTATTACAGACGAACACTGAAGCTTTCTTT.

The rearrangement uses TRBV6-5 and TRBJ2-7; D is uncertain. The germline gives CDR1 MNHEY, CDR2 SVGAGI. The ends were cut back, 4 bases at V and 2 bases at J, with 12 bases in the middle. CDR3 size: 14 residues. The CDR3 protein is CASSSPGSPYEQYF. The CDR3 nucleotides read TGTGCCAGCAGTTCGCCGGGTTCCCCCTACGAGCAGTACTTC.

This clone has just one count. V gene TRBV19 combines with J gene TRBJ1-2, with D hard to call. CDR1 and CDR2 from the germline V gene are LNHDA and SQIVND (reference sequence). Trimming took 8 bases from V and 0 from J, leaving 10 bases between them. The CDR3 consists of 13 residues. CDR3 bases: TGTGCCAGTTTCGGGAGAGCTAACTATGGCTACACCTTC. It encodes CASFGRANYGYTF.

The chain couples TRBV18 to TRBJ2-3; a weak D match, TRBD1 (5 bases). Germline CDR1 reads KGHSH; CDR2 reads LQKENI. The V end lost 3 bases, the J end lost 0 bases, and 10 bases lay between the germline ends. The CDR3 extends over 15 amino acids. As DNA, the CDR3 is TGTGCCAGCTCACCCCGGAAGGGGAGCACAGATACGCAGTATTTT. Amino acids: CASSPRKGSTDTQYF.

This chain joins TRBV3-1 (or the pseudogene TRBV3-2) and TRBJ2-7; 7 positions agree with TRBD2. Germline trimming cut 2 bases from V and 8 bases from J; bases unmatched to any gene: 9. The CDR3 sequence is 14 residues long. The germline gives CDR1 LGHDT, CDR2 YNNKEL (reference sequence). Here the CDR3 reads CASSQKGQGGKQYF. Written as DNA, the CDR3 is TGTGCCAGCAGCCAAAAAGGGCAGGGAGGGAAGCAGTACTTC.

The genes are TRBV5-6 and TRBJ2-3; D uncertain. The ends were cut back, 2 bases at V and 1 base at J, with 5 bases in the middle. The CDR3 is made up of 13 amino acids. Looked up from germline, CDR1 is SGHDT and CDR2 is YYEEEE. The CDR3 loop reads CASSFSGTDTQYF. CDR3 coding DNA: TGTGCCAGCAGCTTTTCAGGCACAGATACGCAGTATTTT.

The chain employs TRBV4-1 and TRBJ1-3; 10 nucleotides line up with TRBD1. V gave up 4 bases and J gave up 2 bases; unmatched junction bases: 2. Germline V CDR1 and CDR2: MGHRA, YSYEKL. This CDR3 has 15 amino acids. The CDR3 region has the DNA TGCGCCAGCAGCCCGGACAGGGGGACTGGAAACACCATATATTTT. Encoded protein: CASSPDRGTGNTIYF.

The rearrangement joins TRBV6-2 or TRBV6-3 to TRBJ1-2; tentative D call: TRBD1 (6 bases). The CDR3 contains 14 residues. CDR1 is MNHEY, CDR2 SVGEGT, per germline. Trimming pared 3 bases from V and 0 bases from J, leaving 8 bases between. The CDR3 spells CASSYGQSNYGYTF. CDR3 DNA: TGTGCCAGCAGTTATGGACAGTCTAACTATGGCTACACCTTC.